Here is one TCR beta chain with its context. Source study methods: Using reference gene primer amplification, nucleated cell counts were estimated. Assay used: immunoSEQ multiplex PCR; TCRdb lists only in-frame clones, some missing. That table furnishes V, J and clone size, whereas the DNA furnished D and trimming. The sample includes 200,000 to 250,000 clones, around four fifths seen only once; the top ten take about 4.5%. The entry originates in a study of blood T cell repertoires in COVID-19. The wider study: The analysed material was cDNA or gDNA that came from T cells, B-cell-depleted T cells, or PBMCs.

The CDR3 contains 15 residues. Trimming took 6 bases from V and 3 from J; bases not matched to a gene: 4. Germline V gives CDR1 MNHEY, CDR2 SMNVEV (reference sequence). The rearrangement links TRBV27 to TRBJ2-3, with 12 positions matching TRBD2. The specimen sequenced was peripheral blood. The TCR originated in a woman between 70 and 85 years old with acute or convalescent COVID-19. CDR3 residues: CASRLLAGGTDTQYF. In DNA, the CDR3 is TGTGCCAGCAGATTACTAGCGGGGGGTACAGATACGCAGTATTTT.